The source of this T cell receptor beta chain is a study of blood T cell repertoires in COVID-19. Study background: Acute and convalescent COVID-19 samples came from the United States, Italy and Spain. T cells, B-cell-depleted T cells, or PBMCs supplied cDNA or gDNA.

In the original processing: Estimates of nucleated cell counts were drawn from the amplification of reference gene primers. Clones were sequenced by immunoSEQ multiplex PCR, and TCRdb holds only the in-frame ones, with some missing. The D gene and trimming were derived from the DNA, and the V and J assignments and clone size from that table. The data show roughly 80,000 clones, with about 79% seen just once and about a sixth held by the top ten. The CDR3 consists of 14 residues. Per the germline V gene, CDR1 is SEHNR and CDR2 is FQNEAQ (reference sequence). Trimming shortened V by 1 base and J by 4 bases, and 10 bases separated the two germline ends. This clone was seen just once.

The TCR was taken from a human donor in a cohort sampled during active COVID-19. The chain recombines TRBV7-9 with TRBJ1-1; D is unresolved. Sample: peripheral blood. The CDR3 loop is CASSLDSSTTEAFF. CDR3 sequence (DNA): TGTGCCAGCAGCTTAGACAGTTCTACCACTGAAGCTTTCTTT.